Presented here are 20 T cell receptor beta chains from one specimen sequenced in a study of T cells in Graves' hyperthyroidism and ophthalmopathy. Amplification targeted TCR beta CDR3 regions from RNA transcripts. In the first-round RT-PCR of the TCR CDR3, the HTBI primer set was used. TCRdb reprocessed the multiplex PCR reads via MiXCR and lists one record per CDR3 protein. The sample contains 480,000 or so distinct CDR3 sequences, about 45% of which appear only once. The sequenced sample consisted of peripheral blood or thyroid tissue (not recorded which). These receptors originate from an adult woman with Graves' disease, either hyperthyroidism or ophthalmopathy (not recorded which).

The CDR3 sequence is CSARLAGGTGELFF. The CDR3 DNA follows: TGCAGTGCTCGACTAGCGGGAGGAACCGGGGAGCTGTTTTTT. This chain links TRBV20-1 with TRBJ2-2, with 13 nucleotides matching TRBD2. The CDR3 contains 14 residues. Germline loops: CDR1 DFQATT, CDR2 SNEGSKA (reference sequence). V lost 5 bases to trimming and J lost 5 bases; unmatched junction nucleotides: 2.

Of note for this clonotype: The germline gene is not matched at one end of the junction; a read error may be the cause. DNA of the CDR3: TGTGCCAGCGGCAGACGGACTAGCGTTTTCGAGACTCAGTACTTC. This gives the protein CASGRRTSVFETQYF. V and J are TRBV7-9 and TRBJ2-5, with 9 bases lining up with TRBD2. CDR1 and CDR2 from the germline V gene are SEHNR and FQNEAQ (reference sequence). The length of the CDR3 is 15 residues.

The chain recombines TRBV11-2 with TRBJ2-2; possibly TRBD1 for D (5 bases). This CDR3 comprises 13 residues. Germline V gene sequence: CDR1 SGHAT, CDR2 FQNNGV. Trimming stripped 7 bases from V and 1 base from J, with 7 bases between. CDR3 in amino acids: CASKRGNTGELFF. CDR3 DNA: TGTGCCAGCAAAAGGGGGAACACCGGGGAGCTGTTTTTT.

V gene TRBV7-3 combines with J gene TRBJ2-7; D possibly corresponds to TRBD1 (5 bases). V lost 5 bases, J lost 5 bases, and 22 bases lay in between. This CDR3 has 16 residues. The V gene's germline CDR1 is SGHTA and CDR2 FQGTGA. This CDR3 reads CASSRYTTGPLDEQYF. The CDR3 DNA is TGTGCCAGCAGCCGCTATACAACAGGTCCTTTGGACGAGCAGTACTTC.

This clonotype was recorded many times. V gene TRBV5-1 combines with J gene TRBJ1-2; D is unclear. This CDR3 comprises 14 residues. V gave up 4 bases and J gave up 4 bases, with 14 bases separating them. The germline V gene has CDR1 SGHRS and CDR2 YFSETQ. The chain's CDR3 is CASSPQDGSYGYTF. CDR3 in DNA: TGCGCCAGCAGCCCGCAGGACGGATCCTATGGCTACACCTTC.

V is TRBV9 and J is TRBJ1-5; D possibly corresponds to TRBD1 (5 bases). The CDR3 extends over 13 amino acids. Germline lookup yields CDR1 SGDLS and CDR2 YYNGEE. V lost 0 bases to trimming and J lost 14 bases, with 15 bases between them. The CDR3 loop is CASSVDPDREKHF. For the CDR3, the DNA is TGTGCCAGCAGCGTAGATCCAGACAGAGAAAAGCATTTT.

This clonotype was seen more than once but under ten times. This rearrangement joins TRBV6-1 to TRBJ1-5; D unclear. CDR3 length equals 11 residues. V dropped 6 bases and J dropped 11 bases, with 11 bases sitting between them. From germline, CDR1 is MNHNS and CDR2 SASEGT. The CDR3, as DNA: TGTGCCAGCAGGGGAGGGATGACCCAGCATTTT. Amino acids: CASRGGMTQHF.

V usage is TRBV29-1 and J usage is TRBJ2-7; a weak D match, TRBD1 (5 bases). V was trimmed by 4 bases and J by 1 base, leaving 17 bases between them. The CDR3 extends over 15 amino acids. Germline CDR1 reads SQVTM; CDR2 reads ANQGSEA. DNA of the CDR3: TGCAGCGTTGTACAGGTGGTCGGCGGTTCCTACGAGCAGTACTTC. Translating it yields CSVVQVVGGSYEQYF.

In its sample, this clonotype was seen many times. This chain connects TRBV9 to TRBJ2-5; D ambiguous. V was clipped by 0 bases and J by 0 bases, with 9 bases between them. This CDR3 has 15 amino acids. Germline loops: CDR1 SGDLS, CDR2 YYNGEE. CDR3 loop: CASSVASGNQETQYF. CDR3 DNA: TGTGCCAGCAGCGTAGCTTCGGGTAACCAAGAGACCCAGTACTTC.

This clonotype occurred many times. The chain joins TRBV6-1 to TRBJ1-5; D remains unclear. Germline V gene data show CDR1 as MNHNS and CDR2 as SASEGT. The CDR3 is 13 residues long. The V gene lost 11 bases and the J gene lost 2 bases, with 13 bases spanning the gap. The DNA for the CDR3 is TGTGCCGGAAGGGAGAGTGGCAATCAGCCCCAGCATTTT. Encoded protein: CAGRESGNQPQHF.

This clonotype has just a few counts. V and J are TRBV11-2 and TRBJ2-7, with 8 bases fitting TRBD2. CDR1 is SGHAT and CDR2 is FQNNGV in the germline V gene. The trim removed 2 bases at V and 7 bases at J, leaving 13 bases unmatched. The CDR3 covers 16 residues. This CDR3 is CASSLFRTGGPDEQYF. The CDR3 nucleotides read TGTGCCAGCAGCTTATTTCGGACGGGAGGGCCCGATGAGCAGTACTTC. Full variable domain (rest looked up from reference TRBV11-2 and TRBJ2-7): EAGVAQSPRYKIIEKRQSVAFWCNPISGHATLYWYQQILGQGPKLLIQFQNNGVVDDSQLPKDRFSAERLKGVDSTLKIQPAKLEDSAVYLCASSLFRTGGPDEQYFGPGTRLTVT.

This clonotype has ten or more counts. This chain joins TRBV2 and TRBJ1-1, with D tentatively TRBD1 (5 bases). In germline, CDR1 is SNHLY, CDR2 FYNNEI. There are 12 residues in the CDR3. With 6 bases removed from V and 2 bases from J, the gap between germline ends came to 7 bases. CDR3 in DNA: TGTGCCAGCAGGGGGGATAACACTGAAGCTTTCTTT. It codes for CASRGDNTEAFF. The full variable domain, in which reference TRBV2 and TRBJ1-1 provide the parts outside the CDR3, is EPEVTQTPSHQVTQMGQEVILRCVPISNHLYFYWYRQILGQKVEFLVSFYNNEISEKSEIFDDQFSVERPDGSNFTLKIRSTKLEDSAMYFCASRGDNTEAFFGQGTRLTVV.

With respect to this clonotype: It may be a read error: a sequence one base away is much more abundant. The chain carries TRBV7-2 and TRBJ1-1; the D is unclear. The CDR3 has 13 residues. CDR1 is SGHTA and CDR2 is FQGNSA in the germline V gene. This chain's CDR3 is CASSLIKNTGAFF. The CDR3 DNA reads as TGTGCCAGCAGCTTAATCAAAAACACTGGAGCTTTCTTT.

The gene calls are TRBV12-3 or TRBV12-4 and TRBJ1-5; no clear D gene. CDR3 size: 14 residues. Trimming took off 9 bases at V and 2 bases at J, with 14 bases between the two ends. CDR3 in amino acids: CASSIDIGNQPQHF. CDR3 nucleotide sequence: TGTGCCAGTAGTATAGATATCGGCAATCAGCCCCAGCATTTT.

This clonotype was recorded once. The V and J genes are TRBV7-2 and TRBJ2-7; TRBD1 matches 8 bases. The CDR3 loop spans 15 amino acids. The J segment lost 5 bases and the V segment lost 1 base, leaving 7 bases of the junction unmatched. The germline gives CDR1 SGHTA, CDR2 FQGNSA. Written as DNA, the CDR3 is TGTGCCAGCAGCTTAGTAGGGACAGGTGCCCACGAGCAGTACTTC. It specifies CASSLVGTGAHEQYF.

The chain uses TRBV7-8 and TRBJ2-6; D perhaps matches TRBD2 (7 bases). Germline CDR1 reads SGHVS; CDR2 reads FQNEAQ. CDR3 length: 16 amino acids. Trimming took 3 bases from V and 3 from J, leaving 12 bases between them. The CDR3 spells CASSLGGRLGANVLTF. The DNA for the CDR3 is TGTGCCAGCAGCTTGGGGGGGCGCCTTGGGGCCAACGTCCTGACTTTC.

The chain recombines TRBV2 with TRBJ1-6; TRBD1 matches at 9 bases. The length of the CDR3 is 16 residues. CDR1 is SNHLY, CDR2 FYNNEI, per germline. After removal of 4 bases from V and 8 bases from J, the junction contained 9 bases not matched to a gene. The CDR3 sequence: CASSGLGTGLDSPLHF. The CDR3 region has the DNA TGTGCCAGCAGTGGCCTCGGGACAGGGTTGGATTCACCCCTCCACTTT.

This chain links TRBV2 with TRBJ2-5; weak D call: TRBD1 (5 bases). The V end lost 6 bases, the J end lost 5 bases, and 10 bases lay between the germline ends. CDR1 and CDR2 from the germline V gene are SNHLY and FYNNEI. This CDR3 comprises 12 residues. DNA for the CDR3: TGTGCCAGCAGACAACAGGTGGAGACCCAGTACTTC. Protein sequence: CASRQQVETQYF.

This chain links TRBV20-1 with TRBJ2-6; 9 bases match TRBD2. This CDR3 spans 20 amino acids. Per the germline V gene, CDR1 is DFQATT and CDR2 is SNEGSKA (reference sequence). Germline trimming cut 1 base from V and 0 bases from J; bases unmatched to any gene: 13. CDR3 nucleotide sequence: TGCAGTGCTAGAGGGCTAGCGGGACACGGGAGAGCCTCTGGGGCCAACGTCCTGACTTTC. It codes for CSARGLAGHGRASGANVLTF.

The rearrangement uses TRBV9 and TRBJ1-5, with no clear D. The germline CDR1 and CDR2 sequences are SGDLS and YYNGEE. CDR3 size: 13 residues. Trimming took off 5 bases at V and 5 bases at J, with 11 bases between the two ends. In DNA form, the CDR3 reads TGTGCCAGCAGTTTTGGCCAGTATCAGCCCCAGCATTTT. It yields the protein CASSFGQYQPQHF.